This record concerns one TCR beta chain sequence. This record comes from a study of blood T cell repertoires in COVID-19. Study background: The United States, Italy and Spain provided the acute and convalescent COVID-19 samples. PBMCs, B-cell-depleted T cells, or T cells provided the cDNA or gDNA that made up the material.

Everyone who took part was roughly 18 to 89 years old, and they came from some 23 US areas. Assignment of participants to cohorts was predicated upon participant-reported clinical history. Assay used: immunoSEQ multiplex PCR; TCRdb lists only in-frame clones, some missing. The data contain some 170,000 clones, roughly 87% of them seen just once; the ten biggest clones take up 1% to 1.5%. Germline CDR1 reads SQVTM; CDR2 reads ANQGSEA. The CDR3 extends over 12 amino acids. The V gene end was trimmed by 7 bases and the J gene end by 4 bases; junction bases not matched to a gene: 3. V gene TRBV29-1 combines with J gene TRBJ2-1; 8 nucleotides match TRBD1. The origin of this receptor is a human donor with acute COVID-19. The donor label of this sample is uncertain. Sample: PBMCs or T cells enriched from blood (not recorded which). The CDR3 nucleotides are TGCAGCGCAGACAGGGGATACAATGAGCAGTTCTTC. Encoded protein: CSADRGYNEQFF.